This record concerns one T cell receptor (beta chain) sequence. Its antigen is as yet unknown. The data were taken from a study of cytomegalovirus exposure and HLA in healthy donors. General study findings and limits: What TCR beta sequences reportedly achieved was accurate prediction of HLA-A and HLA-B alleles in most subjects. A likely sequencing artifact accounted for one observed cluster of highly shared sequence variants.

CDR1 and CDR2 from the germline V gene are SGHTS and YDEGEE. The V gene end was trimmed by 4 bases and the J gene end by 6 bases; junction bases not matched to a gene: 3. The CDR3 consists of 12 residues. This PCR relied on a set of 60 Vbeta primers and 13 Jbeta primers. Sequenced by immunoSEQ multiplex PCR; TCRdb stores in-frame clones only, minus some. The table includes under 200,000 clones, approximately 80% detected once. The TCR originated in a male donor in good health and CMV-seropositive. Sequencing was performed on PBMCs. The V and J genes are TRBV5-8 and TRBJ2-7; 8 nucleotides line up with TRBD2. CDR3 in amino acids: CASSRGGTEQYF. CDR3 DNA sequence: TGTGCCAGCAGCCGGGGGGGAACCGAGCAGTACTTC.